What follows describes a single TCR beta chain. Its antigen is unknown. Per-base qualities were not stored, and no clone one base away is much larger. Library method: the immunoSEQ multiplex PCR assay. The immuneACCESS repertoire file appears here via TCRdb, limited to in-frame rearrangements. These files lack a portion of the clones; in checked studies, under half of the deficit traces to unresolved V genes, and the cause of the others is not known. The sample table records about 22,000 clones; around 79% of these occur just once. Roughly 4% of the sample goes to the ten largest clones. The data derive from a study of CD4+ T cells in melanoma (dated by TCRdb to about 2022). About the investigation overall: The study investigated neoantigen-specific CD4+ T cells in human melanoma.

The donors were people with melanoma. Its CDR3 holds 13 amino acids, cysteine through phenylalanine. Only the CDR3 region is kept as DNA, spanning 39 bases read in frame from base 1. Taken from the germline V gene, the CDR1 and CDR2 loops are ENHRY and SYGVKD. The V and J ends are trimmed by 3 bases and 0 bases, leaving 6 bases between them. Here is what the overall study found, with its caveats: Neoantigen-specific CD4+ T cells were reported to be correlated with the function of CD8+ T cells, macrophages and B cells. According to the report, neoantigen-specific CD4+ T cells in melanoma displayed diverse differentiation states.

The sequenced sample was cells from a culture (not recorded whether cultured in vitro). Recombination connected TRBV10-3 to TRBJ2-7; TRBD1 is a weak D gene call, 5 bases matching. This sequence was found in a human donor with melanoma. The DNA reads as follows: TGTGCCATCAGTGATCAGGGCTCCTACGAGCAGTACTTC. Its coded protein is CAISDQGSYEQYF.